The rows below give T cell receptor beta chains drawn from one sample of a study of blood T cells in healthy people across ages. TCRdb reprocessed the 5' RACE reads via MiXCR and lists one record per CDR3 protein. Altogether 1.5 million to 2 million distinct CDR3 sequences are present, around half being singletons, with the ten largest covering about 2.1%. Source material: blood. The origin of the receptors is a woman between 40 and 50 years old in good health. Each CDR3 is given with its conserved first and last residue. The D gene is left open where the match is weak. Clone size is not always given. Where it is, it says once, few, many or a class for expanded clones.

J	D	size	V	DNA	CDR3
TRBJ2-5	TRBD1	.	TRBV10-1	TGCGCCAGCAGCCGTATGGACAGGGGAGAGACCCAGTACTTC	CASSRMDRGETQYF
TRBJ2-7	.	few	TRBV6-2/TRBV6-3	TGTGCCAGCAGCGACCGACAGCACTCCTACGAGCAGTACTTC	CASSDRQHSYEQYF
TRBJ2-5	.	.	TRBV27	TGTGCCAGCAGTTCACAGGGATTACCCAGTACCGGGGAGACCCAGTACTTC	CASSSQGLPSTGETQYF
TRBJ2-7	TRBD2	.	TRBV6-5	TGTGCCAGCAGAAGCGGGGGGGCGGTCGAGCAGTACTTC	CASRSGGAVEQYF
TRBJ2-3	TRBD2	many	TRBV7-2	TGTGCCAGCAGCTTGGGACTAGCCACAGATACGCAGTATTTT	CASSLGLATDTQYF
TRBJ2-1	TRBD2	.	TRBV20-1	TGCAGTGCCGGACTAGCGGATAATGAGCAGTTCTTC	CSAGLADNEQFF
TRBJ2-1	TRBD1	.	TRBV27	TGTGCCAGCATTAAAACCGGGACAGCCTCCTACAATGAGCAGTTCTTC	CASIKTGTASYNEQFF
TRBJ2-7	.	.	TRBV4-3	TGCGCCAGCAGCCAAGATCTAGCAGCTCAGGGCTACGAGCAGTACTTC	CASSQDLAAQGYEQYF
TRBJ2-7	.	.	TRBV5-5	TGTGCCAGCAGCCGCATTGGAACCTACGAGCAGTACTTC	CASSRIGTYEQYF
TRBJ2-7	.	few	TRBV6-2/TRBV6-3	TGTGCCAGCAGTTATAGGCTACCTAGCTACGAGCAGTACTTC	CASSYRLPSYEQYF
TRBJ2-6	.	.	TRBV28	TGTGCCAGCGGCCAAGGTTTGGGTGGGGCCAACGTCCTGACTTTC	CASGQGLGGANVLTF
TRBJ1-1	.	.	TRBV6-6	TGTGCCAGCAGTTACCCCCAGGGGAGTACTGAAGCTTTCTTT	CASSYPQGSTEAFF
TRBJ2-1	.	.	TRBV7-9	TGTGCCAGCAGCTTATTTCGCCTAGTGTCTGAGCAGTTCTTC	CASSLFRLVSEQFF
TRBJ2-7	.	few	TRBV7-8	TGTGCCAGCAGCTTAGATGCAGGGTATGACGAGCAGTACTTC	CASSLDAGYDEQYF
TRBJ2-5	TRBD2	.	TRBV20-1	TGCAGTGCTAGAGACGAGACTAGCGGGGCCGCGTACCAAGAGACCCAGTACTTC	CSARDETSGAAYQETQYF
TRBJ2-4	.	few	TRBV20-1	TGCAGTGCTAGGGGGGCGAGTATCCCGGTGGGGATTCAGTACTTC	CSARGASIPVGIQYF
TRBJ2-5	TRBD1	.	TRBV2	TGTGCCAGCAGGGGGGACAGGGGGCGCGTCCAGTACTTC	CASRGDRGRVQYF
TRBJ2-7	.	few	TRBV7-9	TGTGCCAGCACCCCCAAGGACAGATCCAGCGAGCAGTACTTC	CASTPKDRSSEQYF
TRBJ2-1	.	few	TRBV27	TGTGCCAGCAGTTTAAAACCGAACTCCTACAATGAGCAGTTCTTC	CASSLKPNSYNEQFF
TRBJ1-2	TRBD1	.	TRBV27	TGTGCCAGCAGCCATGACAGGGTGGGCTATGGCTACACCTTC	CASSHDRVGYGYTF
TRBJ2-7	TRBD1	.	TRBV9	TGTGCCAGCAGCGAAGAAGACAGGGGTCCAGGCGAGCAGTACTTC	CASSEEDRGPGEQYF
TRBJ2-3	TRBD2	.	TRBV7-2	TGTGCCAGCAGCTTAGCGCTCTCCAGACTAGCTCCAGATACGCAGTATTTT	CASSLALSRLAPDTQYF
TRBJ2-2	.	.	TRBV5-1	TGCGCCAGCAGCTTGTTGGTAGGGACCGGGGAGCTGTTTTTT	CASSLLVGTGELFF
TRBJ2-1	TRBD2	few	TRBV9	TGTGCCAGCAGCCCATTTCGGGGGGTAGACAATGAGCAGTTCTTC	CASSPFRGVDNEQFF
TRBJ2-5	TRBD1	.	TRBV2	TGTGCCAGCAGGAAAGGGACAGGGATACAGACCCAGTACTTC	CASRKGTGIQTQYF
TRBJ2-3	TRBD2	many	TRBV25-1	TGTGCCAGCAGTCTCGGGACTAGGGCAGATACGCAGTATTTT	CASSLGTRADTQYF